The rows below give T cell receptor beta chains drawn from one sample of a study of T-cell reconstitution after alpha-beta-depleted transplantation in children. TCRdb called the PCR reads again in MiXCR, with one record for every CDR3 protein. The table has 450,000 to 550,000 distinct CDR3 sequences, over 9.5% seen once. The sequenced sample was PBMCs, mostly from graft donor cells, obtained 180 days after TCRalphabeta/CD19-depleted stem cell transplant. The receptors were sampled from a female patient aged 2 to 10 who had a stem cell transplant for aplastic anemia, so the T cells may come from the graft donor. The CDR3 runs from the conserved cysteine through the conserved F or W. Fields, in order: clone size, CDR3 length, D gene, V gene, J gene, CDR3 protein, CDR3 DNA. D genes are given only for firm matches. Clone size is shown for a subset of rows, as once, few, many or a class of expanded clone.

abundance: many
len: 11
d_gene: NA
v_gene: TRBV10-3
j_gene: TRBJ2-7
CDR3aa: CAISGAYEQYF
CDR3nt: TGTGCCATCTCCGGGGCCTACGAGCAGTACTTC

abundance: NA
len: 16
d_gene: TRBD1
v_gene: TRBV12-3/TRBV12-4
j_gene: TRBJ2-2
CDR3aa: CASSWDRGSDTGELFF
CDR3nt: TGTGCCAGCAGTTGGGACAGGGGATCGGACACCGGGGAGCTGTTTTTT

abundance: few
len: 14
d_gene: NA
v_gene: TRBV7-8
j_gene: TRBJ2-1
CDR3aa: CASRPKPSYNEQFF
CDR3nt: TGTGCCAGCAGACCGAAGCCCTCCTACAATGAGCAGTTCTTC

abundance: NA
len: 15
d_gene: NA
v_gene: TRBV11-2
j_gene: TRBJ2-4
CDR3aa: CASSSIREAKNIQYF
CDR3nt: TGTGCCAGCAGTTCTATCAGGGAGGCCAAAAACATTCAGTACTTC

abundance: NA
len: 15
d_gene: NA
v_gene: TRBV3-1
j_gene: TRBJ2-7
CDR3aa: CASSLLRDSSYEQYF
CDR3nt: TGTGCCAGCAGCCTCCTCCGGGACTCCTCCTACGAGCAGTACTTC

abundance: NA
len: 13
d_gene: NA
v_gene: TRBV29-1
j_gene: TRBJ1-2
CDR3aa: CSVSGEGSYGYTF
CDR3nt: TGCAGCGTCTCCGGCGAAGGGAGCTATGGCTACACCTTC

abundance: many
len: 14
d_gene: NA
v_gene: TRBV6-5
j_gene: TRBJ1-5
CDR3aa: CASSLSGGNQPQHF
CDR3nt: TGTGCCAGCAGTTTGTCCGGGGGCAATCAGCCCCAGCATTTT

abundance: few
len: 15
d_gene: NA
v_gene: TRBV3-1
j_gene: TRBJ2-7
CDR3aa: CASSQDLAKGYEQYF
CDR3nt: TGTGCCAGCAGCCAAGACCTAGCAAAGGGATACGAGCAGTACTTC

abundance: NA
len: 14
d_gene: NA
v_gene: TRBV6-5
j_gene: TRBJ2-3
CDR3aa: CASSYWGATDTQYF
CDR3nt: TGTGCCAGCAGTTACTGGGGGGCAACAGATACGCAGTATTTT

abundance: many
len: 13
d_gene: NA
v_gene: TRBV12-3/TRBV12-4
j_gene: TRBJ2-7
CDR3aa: CASSSSRGDEQYF
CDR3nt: TGTGCCAGCAGTTCTAGTAGAGGCGACGAGCAGTACTTC

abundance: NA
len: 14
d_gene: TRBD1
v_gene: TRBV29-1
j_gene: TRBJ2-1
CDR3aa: CSPFRDRAYNEQFF
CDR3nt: TGCAGCCCGTTCAGGGACAGGGCCTACAATGAGCAGTTCTTC

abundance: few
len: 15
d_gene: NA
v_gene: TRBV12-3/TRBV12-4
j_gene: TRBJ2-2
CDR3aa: CASSPLGRVTGELFF
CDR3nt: TGTGCCAGCAGCCCCCTGGGCAGGGTCACCGGGGAGCTGTTTTTT

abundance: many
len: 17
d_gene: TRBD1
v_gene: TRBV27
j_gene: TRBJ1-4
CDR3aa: CASSSAEDRVSREKLFF
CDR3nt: TGTGCCAGCAGTTCCGCCGAAGACAGGGTCTCACGTGAAAAACTGTTTTTT

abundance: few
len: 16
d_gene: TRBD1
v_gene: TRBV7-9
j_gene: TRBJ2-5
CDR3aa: CASSRQGMVVWETQYF
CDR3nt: TGTGCCAGCAGCAGACAGGGCATGGTGGTCTGGGAGACCCAGTACTTC

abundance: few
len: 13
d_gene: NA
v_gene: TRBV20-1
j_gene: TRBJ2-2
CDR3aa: CSARTGGPGELFF
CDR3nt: TGCAGTGCTAGGACTGGGGGACCCGGGGAGCTGTTTTTT

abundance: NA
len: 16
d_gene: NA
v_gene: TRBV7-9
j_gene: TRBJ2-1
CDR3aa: CASSLGGTLAYNEQFF
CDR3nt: TGTGCCAGCAGTCTAGGGGGGACGCTTGCCTACAATGAGCAGTTCTTC

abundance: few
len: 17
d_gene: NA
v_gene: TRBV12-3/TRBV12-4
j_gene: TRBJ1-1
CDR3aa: CASSLRGGGQRNTEAFF
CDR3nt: TGTGCCAGCAGTTTAAGGGGGGGAGGACAGCGGAACACTGAAGCTTTCTTT

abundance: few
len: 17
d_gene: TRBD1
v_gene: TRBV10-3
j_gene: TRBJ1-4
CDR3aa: CAISKGDRGKEVEKLFF
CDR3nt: TGTGCCATCAGCAAAGGGGACAGGGGAAAAGAAGTTGAAAAACTGTTTTTT

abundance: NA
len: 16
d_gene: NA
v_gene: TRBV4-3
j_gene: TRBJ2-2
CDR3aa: CASSQGPGGYTGELFF
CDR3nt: TGCGCCAGCAGCCAAGGGCCGGGGGGCTACACCGGGGAGCTGTTTTTT

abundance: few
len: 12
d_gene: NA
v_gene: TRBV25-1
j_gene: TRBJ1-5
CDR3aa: CASSAGYQPQHF
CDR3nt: TGTGCCAGCAGTGCGGGGTATCAGCCCCAGCATTTT

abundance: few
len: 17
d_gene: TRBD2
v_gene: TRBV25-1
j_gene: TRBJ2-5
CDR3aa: CASSEGVIAGGQETQYF
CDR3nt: TGTGCCAGCAGTGAGGGGGTGATAGCGGGAGGCCAAGAGACCCAGTACTTC

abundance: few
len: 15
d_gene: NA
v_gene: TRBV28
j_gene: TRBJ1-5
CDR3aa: CASNDWRQTIQPQHF
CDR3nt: TGTGCCAGCAACGACTGGAGACAAACCATCCAGCCCCAGCATTTT

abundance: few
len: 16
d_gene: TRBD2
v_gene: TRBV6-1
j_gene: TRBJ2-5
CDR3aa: CASSHQLAGNQETQYF
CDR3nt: TGTGCCAGCAGCCACCAACTAGCGGGAAACCAAGAGACCCAGTACTTC

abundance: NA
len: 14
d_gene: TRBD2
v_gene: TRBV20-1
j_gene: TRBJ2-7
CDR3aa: CSAPLAGDRYEQYF
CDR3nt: TGCAGTGCTCCCTTAGCGGGAGATCGGTACGAGCAGTACTTC

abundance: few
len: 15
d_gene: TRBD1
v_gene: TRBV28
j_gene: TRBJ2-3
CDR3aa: CASSLLRGPTDTQYF
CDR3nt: TGTGCCAGCAGTTTACTCAGGGGGCCCACAGATACGCAGTATTTT

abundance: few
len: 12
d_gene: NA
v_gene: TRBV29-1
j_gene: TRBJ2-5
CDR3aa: CSVVMVAETQYF
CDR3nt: TGCAGCGTTGTGATGGTCGCAGAGACCCAGTACTTC

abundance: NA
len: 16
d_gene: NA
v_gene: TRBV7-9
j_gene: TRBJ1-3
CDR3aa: CASSLTTASSGNTIYF
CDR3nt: TGTGCCAGCAGCTTAACCACAGCAAGCTCTGGAAACACCATATATTTT

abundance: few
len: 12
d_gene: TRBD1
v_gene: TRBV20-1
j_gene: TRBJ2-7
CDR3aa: CSAIDRGPEQYF
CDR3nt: TGCAGTGCTATAGACAGGGGGCCTGAGCAGTACTTC